The 17 T cell receptor beta chains below come from one sample, sequenced in a study of early T cells in non-severe SARS-CoV-2 infection. TCRdb independently ran MiXCR on the 5' RACE reads; one entry per CDR3 protein. Of roughly 48,000 distinct CDR3 sequences listed, about 4.6% are singletons. The source material was whole blood. The source of these receptors is an adult who was a healthcare worker with PCR-confirmed SARS-CoV-2 infection or an uninfected control (not recorded which).

This clonotype was counted many times. The V and J genes are TRBV7-2 and TRBJ1-1; D not certain. From germline, CDR1 is SGHTA and CDR2 FQGNSA. The germline V and J ends were trimmed by 1 base and 4 bases, with 7 bases remaining between them. The CDR3 loop spans 13 amino acids. The CDR3 bases are TGTGCCAGCAGCTTAGTGAAAGGCACTGAAGCTTTCTTT. Translated, it gives CASSLVKGTEAFF.

This clonotype was seen at least ten times. The V call is TRBV7-9, the J call TRBJ2-3; D call uncertain. The V end lost 1 base, the J end lost 1 base, and 15 bases lay between the germline ends. The CDR3 extends over 17 amino acids. Germline loops: CDR1 SEHNR, CDR2 FQNEAQ (reference sequence). CDR3 sequence reads: CASSLENTLEGTDTQYF. For the CDR3, the DNA is TGTGCCAGCAGCTTAGAGAACACCCTTGAGGGCACAGATACGCAGTATTTT.

Ten or more counts support this clonotype. The CDR3 protein is CASSRDWGSYTF. DNA for the CDR3: TGTGCCAGCAGTCGGGACTGGGGGAGTTACACCTTC. This chain links TRBV7-2 with TRBJ1-2; TRBD1 is a possible D gene (5 bases). Germline CDR1 SGHTA, CDR2 FQGNSA. The CDR3 is 12 residues long. V was cut by 6 bases and J by 11 bases, with 16 bases left in between.

The V gene is TRBV27, the J gene TRBJ1-5; D remains ambiguous. Trimming removed 6 bases at V and 1 base at J, with 13 bases between. The CDR3 has 15 residues. Germline values: CDR1 MNHEY, CDR2 SMNVEV (reference sequence). The CDR3 region is CASRADGVSNQPQHF. The CDR3 DNA follows: TGTGCCAGCAGGGCAGACGGAGTCAGCAATCAGCCCCAGCATTTT.

This clonotype has a handful of counts. This chain joins TRBV7-3 and TRBJ2-3; TRBD2 matches 7 bases. Germline CDR1 is SGHTA and CDR2 is FQGTGA. CDR3 size: 16 residues. The V segment lost 5 bases and the J segment 1 base; nucleotides outside the gene matches: 9. The CDR3 reads CASSPSGIWGTDTQYF. CDR3 DNA: TGTGCCAGCAGCCCTAGCGGCATTTGGGGCACAGATACGCAGTATTTT.

This clonotype was counted at least ten times. The chain joins TRBV7-9 to TRBJ2-2; TRBD2 is a possible D gene (5 bases). The V gene's germline CDR1 is SEHNR and CDR2 FQNEAQ (reference sequence). This CDR3 contains 16 residues. Trimming took off 0 bases at V and 3 bases at J, with 11 bases between the two ends. CDR3 nucleotides: TGTGCCAGCAGCTTAGCGCGTCTAGCAGACACCGGGGAGCTGTTTTTT. Amino acid sequence: CASSLARLADTGELFF.

In this sample, this clonotype turned up many times. The V and J genes are TRBV7-2 and TRBJ2-7; TRBD1 matches 8 bases. The germline V gene has CDR1 SGHTA and CDR2 FQGNSA. This CDR3 comprises 15 residues. V gave up 3 bases and J gave up 0 bases; unmatched junction bases: 4. Written as DNA, the CDR3 is TGTGCCAGCAGCTTTTCAGGGGGCGCCTCCTACGAGCAGTACTTC. Its translation: CASSFSGGASYEQYF.

This clonotype was counted ten times or more. V usage is TRBV20-1 and J usage is TRBJ1-1; D call uncertain. Trimming removed 3 bases at V and 1 base at J, with 9 bases between. The germline V gene encodes CDR1 DFQATT and CDR2 SNEGSKA (reference sequence). The CDR3 length is 13 residues. The CDR3 here is CSASLPENTEAFF. The CDR3 DNA reads TGCAGTGCTAGTTTACCAGAGAACACTGAAGCTTTCTTT.

This clonotype was counted between two and nine times. CDR3 sequence reads: CASSQSTETYEQYF. The CDR3 bases are TGCGCCAGCAGTCAATCGACCGAGACCTACGAGCAGTACTTC. This chain joins TRBV23-1 and TRBJ2-7, with no clear D. TRBV23-1 is an ORF; its function is uncertain. CDR3 length equals 14 residues. V lost 0 bases and J 2 bases, leaving 8 bases between the germline ends.

In this sample, this clonotype turned up many times. This sequence joins TRBV5-4 and TRBJ2-4, with D perhaps TRBD2 (5 bases). V dropped 8 bases and J dropped 10 bases, with 19 bases sitting between them. The CDR3 covers 13 residues. CDR1 and CDR2 (germline): SGHNT, YYREEE (reference sequence). The CDR3 reads CASSRERSGIQYF. CDR3 in DNA: TGTGCCAGTTCGAGGGAAAGGTCGGGAATTCAGTACTTC. The variable domain in full, completed from reference TRBV5-4 and TRBJ2-4, reads ETGVTQSPTHLIKTRGQQVTLRCSSQSGHNTVSWYQQALGQGPQFIFQYYREEENGRGNFPPRFSGLQFPNYSSELNVNALELDDSALYLCASSRERSGIQYFGAGTRLSVL.

This clonotype was seen many times. The V and J genes are TRBV6-5 and TRBJ1-2, with D possibly being TRBD1 (5 bases). This CDR3 is 13 amino acids long. CDR1 is MNHEY, CDR2 SVGAGI, per germline. Trimming stripped 6 bases from V and 3 bases from J, with 11 bases between. As DNA, the CDR3 is TGTGCCAGCAGACATGACAGAGACTATGGCTACACCTTC. Translated, it gives CASRHDRDYGYTF.

This clonotype occurred many times. The genes are TRBV7-9 and TRBJ2-3; tentative D call: TRBD1 (6 bases). Germline V CDR1 and CDR2: SEHNR, FQNEAQ (reference sequence). The CDR3 has 17 amino acids. The ends were cut back, 4 bases at V and 1 base at J, with 18 bases in the middle. CDR3 region: CASSSTVGQLGTDTQYF. The DNA for the CDR3 is TGTGCCAGCAGCTCGACCGTAGGACAGCTTGGCACAGATACGCAGTATTTT.

The genes are TRBV12-3 or TRBV12-4 and TRBJ1-2; D gene uncertain. This CDR3 contains 13 residues. The chain's CDR3 is CALKGPELNGYTF. CDR3 nucleotide sequence: TGTGCTTTGAAAGGCCCGGAATTAAATGGCTACACCTTC.

This clonotype came up many times. The genes are TRBV6-1 and TRBJ2-1; D remains unclear. Germline CDR1 and CDR2: MNHNS and SASEGT. V lost 3 bases, J lost 15 bases, and 12 bases lay in between. The length of the CDR3 is 11 residues. The CDR3 loop reads CASSDGYSPFF. CDR3 bases: TGTGCCAGCAGTGACGGCTATTCACCGTTCTTC.

This clonotype was counted at least ten times. The rearrangement joins TRBV4-2 to TRBJ1-4, with a possible D match to TRBD1 (5 bases). Germline V gene lookup returns CDR1 LGHNA and CDR2 YNFKEQ. The germline V and J ends were trimmed by 0 bases and 7 bases, with 12 bases remaining between them. This CDR3 is 15 amino acids long. CDR3: CASSQDGSGGEKLFF. The DNA for the CDR3 is TGTGCCAGCAGCCAAGATGGGTCGGGGGGTGAAAAACTGTTTTTT.

This clonotype turned up a few times. The J gene is TRBJ2-7, the V gene TRBV3-1; 7 nucleotides line up with TRBD1. V lost 4 bases, J lost 5 bases, and 5 bases stayed unmatched. CDR1 is LGHDT, CDR2 YNNKEL, per germline (reference sequence). This CDR3 has 13 amino acids. In nucleotides, the CDR3 is TGTGCCAGCAGCCCACAGGGGACCCACGAGCAGTACTTC. It specifies CASSPQGTHEQYF.

This clonotype was detected ten times or more. V gene TRBV20-1 combines with J gene TRBJ1-5; a possible D gene is TRBD1 (5 bases). V lost 5 bases and J lost 4, with 15 bases in between. Germline assignment: CDR1 DFQATT and CDR2 SNEGSKA (reference sequence). The CDR3 extends over 14 amino acids. In DNA, the CDR3 is TGCAGTGCTCCGACAATGGGGACTAATCAGCCCCAGCATTTT. The encoded protein is CSAPTMGTNQPQHF.